This passage covers 14 T cell receptor beta chains from one sample sequenced in a study of OX40 agonist ivuxolimab in advanced cancers. The protocol was immunoSEQ multiplex PCR, while the TCRdb copy is restricted to in-frame clones and leaves out a portion. The sample contains fewer than 50,000 clones, approximately 85% of which appear only once. The sample here was CD4+ or CD8+ T cells sorted from blood, taken in a trial of the OX40 agonist ivuxolimab. Receptors originate from an adult with an advanced solid tumor such as melanoma, head and neck, liver or kidney cancer.

The V call is TRBV7-9, the J call TRBJ2-4; TRBD1 matches 7 bases. Germline V gene data show CDR1 as SEHNR and CDR2 as FQNEAQ (reference sequence). This CDR3 comprises 16 residues. Trimming took 7 bases from V and 0 from J; bases not matched to a gene: 9. The CDR3, as DNA: TGTGCCAGCACCCTCATGGGACAGCAAGCCAAAAACATTCAGTACTTC. It is translated as CASTLMGQQAKNIQYF.

The chain uses TRBV6-1 and TRBJ2-1, with 8 bases aligning to TRBD2. J gave up 4 bases and V 10 bases, and 6 bases lay outside the gene matches. Germline V lookup: CDR1 MNHNS, CDR2 SASEGT. The CDR3 totals 13 residues. The CDR3 spells CATAGGSYNEQFF. CDR3 sequence (DNA): TGTGCCACCGCGGGGGGCTCTTACAATGAGCAGTTCTTC.

This sequence joins TRBV28 and TRBJ2-7, with D maybe TRBD2 (5 bases). The CDR3 covers 14 residues. Between the trimmed V and J ends, which lost 4 bases and 5 bases, there was a span of 15 bases. The germline gives CDR1 MDHEN, CDR2 SYDVKM. CDR3: CASSYSVGKHEQYF. The CDR3 DNA sequence: TGTGCCAGCAGTTATAGCGTGGGGAAGCACGAGCAGTACTTC.

The chain uses TRBV7-8 and TRBJ2-5; D is unresolved. Looked up from germline, CDR1 is SGHVS and CDR2 is FQNEAQ. This CDR3 contains 16 residues. Trimming removed 4 bases from V and 5 bases from J, with 20 bases in between. This CDR3 is CASSSPIILSMETQYF. The CDR3 coding sequence is TGTGCCAGCAGCTCGCCTATAATACTATCCATGGAGACCCAGTACTTC.

This chain joins TRBV19 and TRBJ2-1; D gene unclear. V was pared by 3 bases and J by 5 bases, with 5 bases between. Looked up from germline, CDR1 is LNHDA and CDR2 is SQIVND (reference sequence). This CDR3 has 12 residues. CDR3 protein: CASSIGDNEQFF. The CDR3 nucleotides are TGTGCCAGTAGTATCGGAGACAATGAGCAGTTCTTC. Looking up the rest from reference TRBV19 and TRBJ2-1 gives the full variable domain: DGGITQSPKYLFRKEGQNVTLSCEQNLNHDAMYWYRQDPGQGLRLIYYSQIVNDFQKGDIAEGYSVSREKKESFPLTVTSAQKNPTAFYLCASSIGDNEQFFGPGTRLTVL.

The chain recombines TRBV7-9 with TRBJ2-2, with D unclear. The V gene's germline CDR1 is SEHNR and CDR2 FQNEAQ (reference sequence). CDR3 length: 14 residues. Trimming removed 2 bases at V and 4 bases at J, with 8 bases between. In DNA, the CDR3 is TGTGCCAGCAGCTTACCTTATGGCACCGGGGAGCTGTTTTTT. As protein: CASSLPYGTGELFF.

CDR3 amino acids: CASSPTNRGASYEQYF. The CDR3 DNA sequence: TGTGCCAGCAGCCCTACAAATCGCGGGGCCTCCTACGAGCAGTACTTC. J is TRBJ2-7 and V is TRBV9; a weak D match, TRBD2 (6 bases). Trimming pared 4 bases from V and 0 bases from J, leaving 17 bases between. The CDR3 totals 16 residues. Germline values: CDR1 SGDLS, CDR2 YYNGEE.

This rearrangement joins TRBV25-1 to TRBJ2-5, with 8 bases that match TRBD1. After removal of 5 bases from V and 5 bases from J, the junction contained 7 bases not matched to a gene. This CDR3 contains 14 residues. CDR1 and CDR2 (germline): MGHDK, SYGVNS. The CDR3 bases are TGTGCCAGCAGTATACGAAACAGGGGGGAGACCCAGTACTTC. The encoded protein is CASSIRNRGETQYF.

Details on this clone: A read error may account for a junction end that differs from germline. The rearrangement uses TRBV13 and TRBJ1-5; D unclear. The CDR3 is 13 residues long. Germline CDR1 reads PRHDT; CDR2 reads FYEKMQ (reference sequence). In DNA form, the CDR3 reads TGCGCCAGCAGCCAAGAAAGCGATCAGCCCCAGCATTTT. It encodes CASSQESDQPQHF.

This chain links TRBV7-6 with TRBJ2-2; 9 bases are shared with TRBD1. The CDR3 spans 18 residues. Germline lookup yields CDR1 SGHVS and CDR2 FNYEAQ. V dropped 5 bases and J dropped 7; count of bases not matched to a gene: 17. The CDR3 loop reads CASSPTATGTGLSGELFF. In DNA, the CDR3 is TGTGCCAGCAGCCCCACGGCTACCGGGACAGGGTTGAGCGGGGAGCTGTTTTTT.

This chain uses TRBV28 with TRBJ2-3; no clear D. The germline gives CDR1 MDHEN, CDR2 SYDVKM. Trimming removed 3 bases at V and 0 bases at J, with 10 bases between. The CDR3 spans 15 residues. Written as DNA, the CDR3 is TGTGCCAGCAGTTTTTCAGATTCTAGCACAGATACGCAGTATTTT. It is translated as CASSFSDSSTDTQYF.

The J gene is TRBJ2-7, the V gene TRBV6-1; D call uncertain. This CDR3 is 15 amino acids long. The V gene's germline CDR1 is MNHNS and CDR2 SASEGT. Trimming took off 9 bases at V and 0 bases at J, with 18 bases between the two ends. DNA of the CDR3: TGTGCCAGGCCGCCAGGAAGCGAGAGCTCCTACGAGCAGTACGTC. Protein sequence: CARPPGSESSYEQYV.

The chain recombines TRBV11-2 with TRBJ2-1; 11 bases agree with TRBD1. The trim removed 7 bases at V and 9 bases at J, leaving 8 bases unmatched. Germline CDR1 reads SGHAT; CDR2 reads FQNNGV. The CDR3 runs 14 residues. The CDR3 loop is CASIRTGGYGEQFF. The CDR3 DNA sequence: TGTGCCAGCATCCGGACAGGGGGCTACGGTGAGCAGTTCTTC.

J is TRBJ2-5 and V is TRBV5-6; TRBD1 or TRBD2 may be the D gene (6 bases each). Germline V lookup: CDR1 SGHDT, CDR2 YYEEEE. The ends were cut back, 0 bases at V and 5 bases at J, with 17 bases in the middle. The CDR3 runs 16 residues. The CDR3 nucleotides read TGTGCCAGCAGCTTGGAGAGGGGGGCCCCCTGGGAGACCCAGTACTTC. This sequence encodes CASSLERGAPWETQYF.